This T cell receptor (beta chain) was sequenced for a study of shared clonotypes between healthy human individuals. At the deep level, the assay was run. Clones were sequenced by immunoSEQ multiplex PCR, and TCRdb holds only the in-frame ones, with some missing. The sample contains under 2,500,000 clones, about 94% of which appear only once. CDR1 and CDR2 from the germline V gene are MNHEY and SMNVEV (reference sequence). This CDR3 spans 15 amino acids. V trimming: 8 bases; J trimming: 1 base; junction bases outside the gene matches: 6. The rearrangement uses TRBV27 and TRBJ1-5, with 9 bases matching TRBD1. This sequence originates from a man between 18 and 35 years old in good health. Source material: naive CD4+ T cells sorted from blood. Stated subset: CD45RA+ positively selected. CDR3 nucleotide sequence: TGTGCCAGCCGGCGAGGGACAGGGAGCAATCAGCCCCAGCATTTT. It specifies CASRRGTGSNQPQHF.